Each of the 18 T cell receptor beta chains below was sequenced from the same sample in a study of identifying expanded T cells in peripheral blood. Repertoires were generated with immunoSEQ multiplex PCR, while TCRdb's copy carries only in-frame clones and drops some. The sample contains about 78,000 clones, roughly 81% of which appear only once. The sequenced sample consisted of blood. The receptor set was obtained from a person between 18 and 75 years old in good health.

The CDR3 sequence is CSVEPSGGNYGYTF. CDR3 nucleotides: TGCAGCGTTGAGCCGTCAGGGGGAAACTATGGCTACACCTTC. The chain links TRBV29-1 to TRBJ1-2, with 7 bases identical to TRBD1. Per the germline V gene, CDR1 is SQVTM and CDR2 is ANQGSEA. V lost 3 bases to trimming and J lost 2 bases; unmatched junction nucleotides: 6. The CDR3 covers 14 residues.

This sequence joins TRBV4-1 and TRBJ2-5; TRBD1 agrees at 8 bases. V lost 0 bases, J lost 1 base, and 4 bases stayed unmatched. This CDR3 is built from 16 residues. Germline V lookup: CDR1 MGHRA, CDR2 YSYEKL. CDR3 nucleotide sequence: TGCGCCAGCAGCCAAGACCGACAGGGGCTCCAAGAGACCCAGTACTTC. This sequence encodes CASSQDRQGLQETQYF.

The rearrangement uses TRBV5-1 and TRBJ2-2; D uncertain. V dropped 0 bases and J dropped 6 bases, with 6 bases sitting between them. Germline V gene lookup returns CDR1 SGHRS and CDR2 YFSETQ. The CDR3 runs 13 residues. CDR3 loop: CASSLVGSGELFF. CDR3 nucleotide sequence: TGCGCCAGCAGCTTGGTGGGGTCCGGGGAGCTGTTTTTT.

The genes are TRBV28 and TRBJ2-5; D is tentatively TRBD1 or TRBD2 (5 bases each). CDR1 is MDHEN, CDR2 SYDVKM, per germline. The germline V and J ends were trimmed by 5 bases and 1 base, with 8 bases remaining between them. The CDR3 extends over 13 amino acids. CDR3 coding DNA: TGTGCCAGCAGTCTGGGGACCCAAGAGACCCAGTACTTC. Translating gives CASSLGTQETQYF.

V and J are TRBV27 and TRBJ1-1; 7 nucleotides match TRBD1. The CDR3 has 15 amino acids. V dropped 6 bases and J dropped 0; count of bases not matched to a gene: 7. CDR1 and CDR2 (germline): MNHEY, SMNVEV (reference sequence). CDR3: CASRATGQMNTEAFF. Written as DNA, the CDR3 is TGTGCCAGCAGGGCGACGGGACAGATGAACACTGAAGCTTTCTTT.

The rearrangement joins TRBV7-2 to TRBJ2-7; perhaps TRBD1 as D (6 bases). Trimming left V 5 bases short and J 0 bases short, with 17 bases between. The CDR3 has 16 residues. Looked up from germline, CDR1 is SGHTA and CDR2 is FQGNSA. The CDR3 here is CASSHNDRLSSYEQYF. Here the CDR3 DNA reads TGTGCCAGCAGCCATAATGACAGGCTCAGCTCCTACGAGCAGTACTTC.

This clone was picked up one time. V is TRBV30 and J is TRBJ2-7, with 9 bases fitting TRBD1. CDR1 is GTSNPN, CDR2 SVGIG, per germline (reference sequence). J gave up 2 bases and V 1 base, and 6 bases lay outside the gene matches. The CDR3 sequence is 15 residues long. The CDR3 protein is CAWSGGQGTPYEQYF. The DNA of the CDR3 is TGTGCCTGGAGTGGGGGACAGGGTACACCCTACGAGCAGTACTTC. Combining the CDR3 with reference TRBV30 and TRBJ2-7 gives the whole variable domain SQTIHQWPATLVQPVGSPLSLECTVEGTSNPNLYWYRQAAGRGLQLLFYSVGIGQISSEVPQNLSASRPQDRQFILSSKKLLLSDSGFYLCAWSGGQGTPYEQYFGPGTRLTVT.

The genes are TRBV7-3 and TRBJ2-1; D is possibly TRBD2 (6 bases). Germline V lookup: CDR1 SGHTA, CDR2 FQGTGA. CDR3 length: 14 amino acids. Trimming left V 5 bases short and J 4 bases short, with 12 bases between. This CDR3 is CASSPTGGYNEQFF. CDR3 in DNA: TGTGCCAGCAGCCCCACTGGGGGGTACAATGAGCAGTTCTTC.

The V gene is TRBV28, the J gene TRBJ2-1, with TRBD1 matching 9 bases. Germline CDR1 reads MDHEN; CDR2 reads SYDVKM. The ends lost 4 bases at V and 6 bases at J; junction bases unmatched: 4. The CDR3 consists of 14 residues. In DNA form, the CDR3 reads TGTGCCAGCAGTTATCGGACAGGGGTCAATGAGCAGTTCTTC. Protein: CASSYRTGVNEQFF.

The V and J genes are TRBV30 and TRBJ2-2; 9 bases agree with TRBD2. Trimming took 0 bases from V and 3 from J; bases not matched to a gene: 2. Germline loops: CDR1 GTSNPN, CDR2 SVGIG (reference sequence). The length of the CDR3 is 15 residues. In DNA, the CDR3 is TGTGCCTGGAGTGTACTAGCGGGTCACACCGGGGAGCTGTTTTTT. This translates into CAWSVLAGHTGELFF. The complete variable domain, with remaining parts taken from reference TRBV30 and TRBJ2-2, reads SQTIHQWPATLVQPVGSPLSLECTVEGTSNPNLYWYRQAAGRGLQLLFYSVGIGQISSEVPQNLSASRPQDRQFILSSKKLLLSDSGFYLCAWSVLAGHTGELFFGEGSRLTVL.

The genes are TRBV11-2 and TRBJ2-1, with D maybe TRBD1 (6 bases). Germline CDR1 and CDR2: SGHAT and FQNNGV. The V and J ends lost 1 base and 6 bases respectively, with 7 bases between them. The CDR3 contains 13 residues. The CDR3: CASSLGGGNEQFF. CDR3 nucleotides: TGTGCCAGCAGCTTAGGAGGGGGCAATGAGCAGTTCTTC.

The chain couples TRBV7-2 to TRBJ2-5; 7 nucleotides align to TRBD1. CDR1 is SGHTA, CDR2 FQGNSA, per germline. Unmatched junction bases numbered 8, after V lost 2 bases and J lost 2 bases. This CDR3 has 16 amino acids. CDR3: CASSLLGQGVQETQYF. The CDR3 coding sequence is TGTGCCAGCAGCTTACTTGGCCAGGGGGTTCAAGAGACCCAGTACTTC.

The J gene is TRBJ2-2, the V gene TRBV5-6, with 9 bases matching TRBD1. The germline V gene encodes CDR1 SGHDT and CDR2 YYEEEE. The CDR3 has 16 residues. Trimming cost V 2 bases and J 1 base; bases outside gene matches: 3. The CDR3 reads CASSFKDRGNTGELFF. CDR3 DNA: TGTGCCAGCAGCTTTAAGGACAGGGGGAACACCGGGGAGCTGTTTTTT.

V gene TRBV18 combines with J gene TRBJ1-1; no clear D gene. Germline V gene lookup returns CDR1 KGHSH and CDR2 LQKENI. V shed 5 bases and J shed 2 bases, with 12 bases lying between them. The CDR3 consists of 14 residues. CDR3 region: CASSSGAANTEAFF. CDR3 DNA: TGTGCCAGCTCATCGGGCGCAGCCAACACTGAAGCTTTCTTT.

This clone was counted only a few times. The J gene is TRBJ2-5, the V gene TRBV9, with TRBD2 identical over 9 bases. This CDR3 is 15 amino acids long. V lost 1 base, J lost 4 bases, and 5 bases stayed unmatched. Per germline, CDR1 SGDLS and CDR2 YYNGEE. Written as DNA, the CDR3 is TGTGCCAGCAGCGTAAGCGGGGGGCGCGGAGAGACCCAGTACTTC. This codes for CASSVSGGRGETQYF.

This clone was seen only a few times. At one end the junction does not follow the germline gene, possibly because of a read error. Within the sample, other DNA sequences also encode this same CDR3. This chain joins TRBV7-7 and TRBJ2-3; 7 nucleotides align to TRBD2. The CDR3 is 15 residues long. The germline V gene has CDR1 SSHAT and CDR2 FNYEAQ (reference sequence). In DNA, the CDR3 is TGTGCTAGCAGCTTAGGTAGCGGGAGCACAGATACGCAGTATTTT. Translating it yields CASSLGSGSTDTQYF.

The chain recombines TRBV7-3 with TRBJ2-5; 8 nucleotides line up with TRBD2. The CDR3 runs 16 residues. Germline V gene lookup returns CDR1 SGHTA and CDR2 FQGTGA. With 5 bases clipped from V and 5 bases from J, the junction kept 13 bases outside the gene matches. CDR3 protein: CASSGGAGGVGETQYF. For the CDR3, the DNA is TGTGCCAGCAGCGGAGGGGCGGGAGGCGTCGGGGAGACCCAGTACTTC.

The chain carries TRBV7-9 and TRBJ2-1; TRBD2 aligns across 7 bases. Germline V gene lookup returns CDR1 SEHNR and CDR2 FQNEAQ (reference sequence). Germline trimming cut 2 bases from V and 6 bases from J; bases unmatched to any gene: 10. CDR3 size: 16 residues. The CDR3 spells CASSLFLADGLNEQFF. The CDR3 DNA sequence: TGTGCCAGCAGCTTATTTCTAGCGGATGGACTCAATGAGCAGTTCTTC.